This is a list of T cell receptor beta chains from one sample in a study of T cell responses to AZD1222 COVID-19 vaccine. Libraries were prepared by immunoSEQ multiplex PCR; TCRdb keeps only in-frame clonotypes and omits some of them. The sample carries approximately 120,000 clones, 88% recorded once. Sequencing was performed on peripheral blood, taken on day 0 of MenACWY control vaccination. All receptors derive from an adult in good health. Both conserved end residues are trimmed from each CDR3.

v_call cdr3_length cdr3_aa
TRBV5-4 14 ASSARSGSSYNEQF
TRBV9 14 ASSVGSGVAKNTQY
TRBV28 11 ASSLRPGSEQY
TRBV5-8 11 ASTWGGSNEQF
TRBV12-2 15 ASRPPKDRREKETQY
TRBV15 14 ATSRPREGGSVTQY
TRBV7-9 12 ASSTLTGGTEAF
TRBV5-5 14 ASSLRAGYTHEKLF
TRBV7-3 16 ASSPNPGTSGLTDTQY
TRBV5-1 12 ASSVRVSETEAF